The following is a TCR beta chain sequence with its context. Its specificity is unknown. Per germline, CDR1 MDHEN and CDR2 SYDVKM. CDR3 length equals 14 residues. Deletions cut 4 bases from V and 4 bases from J, with 14 bases between. Here immunoSEQ multiplex PCR was the method, and the copy in TCRdb shows in-frame clones only, minus some. The sample consists of approximately 300,000 clones, about nine tenths of them appearing once. The data derive from a study of cytomegalovirus exposure and HLA in healthy donors. Donors were drawn from the roughly 120-subject validation cohort, separate from the roughly 700-subject first cohort. Points from the study as a whole: For cytomegalovirus status, the classifier reportedly gave diagnoses with high specificity and sensitivity. A subsequent analysis found that TCR clusters from the first cohort also tended to co-occur in the 90 to 150 validation repertoires, with approximately 94% of cluster scores above 0.

The receptor was isolated from a woman aged 25 to 39 in good health and CMV-seropositive. The rearrangement uses TRBV28 and TRBJ2-7; D possibly uses TRBD1 or TRBD2 (5 bases each). Sequencing used PBMCs. The CDR3 nucleotides read TGTGCCAGCAGTTACTACACGGGGCGATACGAGCAGTACTTC. Translation: CASSYYTGRYEQYF.